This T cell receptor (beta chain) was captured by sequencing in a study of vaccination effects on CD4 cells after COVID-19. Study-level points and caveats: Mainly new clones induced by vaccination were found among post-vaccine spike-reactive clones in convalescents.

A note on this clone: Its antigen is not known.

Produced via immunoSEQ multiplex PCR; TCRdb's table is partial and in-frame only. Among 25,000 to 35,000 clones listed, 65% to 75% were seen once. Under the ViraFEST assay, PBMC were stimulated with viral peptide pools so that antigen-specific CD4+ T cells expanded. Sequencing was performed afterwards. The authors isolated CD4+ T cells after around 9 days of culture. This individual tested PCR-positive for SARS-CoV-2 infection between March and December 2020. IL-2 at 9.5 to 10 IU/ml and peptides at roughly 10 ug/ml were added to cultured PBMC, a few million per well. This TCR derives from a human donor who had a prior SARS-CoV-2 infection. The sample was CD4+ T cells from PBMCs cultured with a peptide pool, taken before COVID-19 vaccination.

CDR3 nucleotides: TGTGCCATCAGTGACCAGACAGGGCGCCGCTCTGGGGCCAACGTCCTGACTTTC. It encodes CAISDQTGRRSGANVLTF. This sequence joins TRBV10-3 and TRBJ2-6; TRBD1 aligns across 7 bases. The CDR3 totals 18 residues. Trimming at V came to 3 bases and at J to 0 bases, leaving 8 bases not matched to a gene. The V gene's germline CDR1 is ENHRY and CDR2 SYGVKD.